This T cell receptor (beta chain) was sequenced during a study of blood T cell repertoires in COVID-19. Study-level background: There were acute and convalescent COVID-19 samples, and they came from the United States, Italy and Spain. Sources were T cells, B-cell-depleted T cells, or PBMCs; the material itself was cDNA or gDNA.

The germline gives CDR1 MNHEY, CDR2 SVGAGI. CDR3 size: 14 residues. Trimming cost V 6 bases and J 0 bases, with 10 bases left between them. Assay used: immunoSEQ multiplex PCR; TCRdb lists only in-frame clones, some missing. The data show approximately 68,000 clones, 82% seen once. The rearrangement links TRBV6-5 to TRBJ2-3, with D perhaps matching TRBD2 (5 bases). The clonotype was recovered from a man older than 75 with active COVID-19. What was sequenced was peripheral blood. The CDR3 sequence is CASRAPGSTDTQYF. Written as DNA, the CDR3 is TGTGCCAGCAGAGCCCCGGGGAGCACAGATACGCAGTATTTT.